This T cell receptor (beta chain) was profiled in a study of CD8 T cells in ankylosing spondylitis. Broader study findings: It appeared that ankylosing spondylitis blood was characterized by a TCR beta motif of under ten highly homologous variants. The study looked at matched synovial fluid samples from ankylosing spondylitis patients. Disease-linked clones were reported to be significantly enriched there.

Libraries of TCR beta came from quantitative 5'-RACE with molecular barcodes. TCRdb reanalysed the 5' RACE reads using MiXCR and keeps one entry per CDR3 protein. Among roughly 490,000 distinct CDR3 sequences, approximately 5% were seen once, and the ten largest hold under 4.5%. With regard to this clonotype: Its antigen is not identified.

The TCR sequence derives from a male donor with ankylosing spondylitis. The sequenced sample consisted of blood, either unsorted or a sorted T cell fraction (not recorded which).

CDR3 DNA sequence: TGTGCCAGCAGCTTGGCACAGGGTGATACGTCCCAGCCCCAGCATTTT. This sequence encodes CASSLAQGDTSQPQHF. V usage is TRBV5-5 and J usage is TRBJ1-5; D is possibly TRBD1 (6 bases). V was cut by 0 bases and J by 7 bases, with 17 bases left in between. The CDR3 has 16 residues. Germline CDR1 is SGHKS and CDR2 is YYEKEE (reference sequence).